These 3 T cell receptor beta chains share one sample of origin, sequenced in a study of T cell responses to AZD1222 COVID-19 vaccine. Produced via immunoSEQ multiplex PCR; TCRdb's table is partial and in-frame only. In the table there are 65,000 to 85,000 clones, 90% of which are singletons. The sample in question was peripheral blood, obtained on day 0 of AZD1222 vaccination. These receptors were taken from an adult in good health.

DNA of the CDR3: TGTGCCAGCTCACCGCCACCGTCTATTAGGAACACTGAAGCTTTCTTT. As protein: CASSPPPSIRNTEAFF. The J gene is TRBJ1-1, the V gene TRBV18; D unresolved. Trimming cost V 3 bases and J 1 base, with 15 bases left between them. Germline-derived CDR1 and CDR2 are KGHSH and LQKENI. The CDR3 is 16 residues long.

The chain has TRBV7-2 and TRBJ1-2; D gene uncertain. Germline-derived CDR1 and CDR2 are SGHTA and FQGNSA. CDR3 length equals 13 residues. Trimming took 5 bases from V and 2 from J, leaving 9 bases between them. DNA for the CDR3: TGTGCCAGCAGCCTAGAATTGAACTATGGCTACACCTTC. Translation gives CASSLELNYGYTF.

The chain carries TRBV11-2 and TRBJ1-2; D is unclear. The germline gives CDR1 SGHAT, CDR2 FQNNGV. V lost 5 bases to trimming and J lost 4 bases, with 8 bases between them. The CDR3 is 12 amino acids. DNA of the CDR3: TGTGCCAGCAGCCCCGAGGGCTATGGCTACACCTTC. This sequence encodes CASSPEGYGYTF.